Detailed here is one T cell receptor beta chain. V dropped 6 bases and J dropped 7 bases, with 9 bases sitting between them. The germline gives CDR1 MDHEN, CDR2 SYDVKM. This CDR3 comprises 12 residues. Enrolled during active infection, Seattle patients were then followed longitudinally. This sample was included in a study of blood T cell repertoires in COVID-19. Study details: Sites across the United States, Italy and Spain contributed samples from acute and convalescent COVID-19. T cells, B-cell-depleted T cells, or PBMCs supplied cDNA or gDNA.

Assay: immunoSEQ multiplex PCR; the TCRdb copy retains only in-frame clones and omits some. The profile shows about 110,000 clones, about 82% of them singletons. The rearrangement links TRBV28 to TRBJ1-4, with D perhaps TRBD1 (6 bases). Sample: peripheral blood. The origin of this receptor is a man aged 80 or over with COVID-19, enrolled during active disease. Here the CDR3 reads CASSQQGEKLFF. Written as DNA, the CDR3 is TGTGCCAGCAGCCAACAGGGTGAAAAACTGTTTTTT.